Detailed here is one TCR beta chain. Its antigen is not identified. This entry is derived from a study of cytomegalovirus exposure and HLA in healthy donors. The overall study: Earlier sequencing of 150 million to 200 million T cells yielded around 100 million unique TCR beta sequences.

Overall study findings and caveats: Prediction of most subjects' HLA-A and HLA-B alleles by TCR beta sequences was reportedly accurate. Later analysis suggested links between common viral pathogens and several top significant clusters. Researchers counted some 150 TCR beta chains as cytomegalovirus-associated.

The primer mix had 60 Vbeta and 13 Jbeta primers. Clones were read by immunoSEQ multiplex PCR, and TCRdb kept only the in-frame ones, dropping some. The sample carries 100,000 to 150,000 clones, 75% to 90% recorded once. The specimen was PBMCs. The receptor was isolated from a man aged 35 to 55 in good health and CMV-seronegative.

DNA of the CDR3: TGTGCCAGCTCACCACAATCGGGGACAGGGGGGTACGAGCAGTACTTC. It codes for CASSPQSGTGGYEQYF. The chain has TRBV18 and TRBJ2-7, with 11 positions matching TRBD1. Germline CDR1 KGHSH, CDR2 LQKENI. The CDR3 consists of 16 residues. The J segment lost 4 bases and the V segment lost 1 base, leaving 6 bases of the junction unmatched.